The TCR beta chain under discussion was sequenced for a study of blood T cell repertoires in COVID-19. Across the study: The analysed material was cDNA or gDNA that came from T cells, B-cell-depleted T cells, or PBMCs.

Assay used: immunoSEQ multiplex PCR; TCRdb lists only in-frame clones, some missing. The table lists around 280,000 clones, 90% of them singletons. Participant ages covered about 18 to 100 years across around 25 US areas. Donors were grouped by their self-reported clinical history. CDR1 is SNHLY and CDR2 is FYNNEI in the germline V gene. There are 12 residues in the CDR3. V was trimmed by 6 bases and J by 9 bases, leaving 12 bases between them. The source is a woman younger than 35 with acute COVID-19. This chain uses TRBV2 with TRBJ2-1, with D perhaps TRBD1 (5 bases). The sample taken for sequencing was PBMCs or T cells enriched from blood (not recorded which). CDR3 residues: CASRRGNSEQFF. DNA of the CDR3: TGTGCCAGCAGAAGGGGTAATTCTGAGCAGTTCTTC.